One sample yielded the 14 T cell receptor beta chains listed below, sequenced in a study of beta chain features in type 1 diabetes. Study outcomes and limitations: Across all four CD4+ subsets, people with type 1 diabetes showed modestly shorter TCRB CDR3s.

The investigators reverse transcribed all of the isolated RNA, so they sequenced expressed TCRB transcripts. The method was immunoSEQ multiplex PCR; TCRdb's version includes in-frame clones alone and lacks a portion of them. The repertoire holds roughly 150,000 clones, with roughly 8% as singletons. The antigens these receptors bind are not known. The specimen was central memory CD4+ T cells from blood. The receptor source for this set is a woman younger than 35 with type 1 diabetes.

This clone occurred a few times. The rearrangement links TRBV9 to TRBJ1-3; the D gene is possibly TRBD1 (5 bases). V shed 0 bases and J shed 4 bases, with 11 bases lying between them. Germline V gene lookup returns CDR1 SGDLS and CDR2 YYNGEE. The CDR3 is 15 residues long. The chain's CDR3 is CASSVEGGEGNTIYF. The DNA of the CDR3 is TGTGCCAGCAGCGTAGAAGGAGGGGAGGGAAACACCATATATTTT.

This chain links TRBV13 with TRBJ1-3; 7 positions agree with TRBD1. Germline V gene data show CDR1 as PRHDT and CDR2 as FYEKMQ (reference sequence). The CDR3 covers 15 residues. V shed 5 bases and J 4 bases; nucleotides not matched to a gene: 8. The CDR3 sequence: CASSRRETGGNTIYF. The DNA for the CDR3 is TGTGCCAGCAGCCGTAGAGAGACAGGGGGAAACACCATATATTTT.

This chain connects TRBV7-9 to TRBJ2-1, with 7 nucleotides matching TRBD2. Trimming cost V 2 bases and J 4 bases; bases outside gene matches: 2. This CDR3 is 14 amino acids long. Per germline, CDR1 SEHNR and CDR2 FQNEAQ (reference sequence). DNA for the CDR3: TGTGCCAGCAGCTTAAGCGGGGATTACAATGAGCAGTTCTTC. Translation gives CASSLSGDYNEQFF.

The genes are TRBV4-2 and TRBJ2-1; 8 bases align to TRBD2. The CDR3 loop spans 14 amino acids. Losses at the gene ends were 1 base for V and 6 bases for J; bases not matched to a gene: 2. Germline-derived CDR1 and CDR2 are LGHNA and YNFKEQ. CDR3 DNA: TGTGCCAGCAGCCAAGGACTAGCGCCCAATGAGCAGTTCTTC. It specifies CASSQGLAPNEQFF.

This clone appeared a few times. J is TRBJ2-1 and V is TRBV10-3, with D possibly matching TRBD2 (6 bases). Trimming removed 2 bases from V and 10 bases from J, with 15 bases in between. The CDR3 length is 14 residues. Germline V gene lookup returns CDR1 ENHRY and CDR2 SYGVKD. CDR3 region: CAISEHGLTNEQFF. CDR3 DNA: TGTGCCATCAGTGAGCACGGACTAACAAACGAGCAGTTCTTC.

This clone was counted a few times. The same CDR3 can be traced to other DNA sequences in this sample. The chain carries TRBV6-6 and TRBJ2-2; D gene uncertain. Germline V lookup: CDR1 MNHNY, CDR2 SVGAGI (reference sequence). CDR3 length: 12 residues. With 4 bases removed from V and 5 bases from J, the gap between germline ends came to 5 bases. DNA of the CDR3: TGTGCCAGCAGTTCTAATACCGGGGAGCTGTTTTTT. This gives the protein CASSSNTGELFF.

This clone appeared a few times. The genes are TRBV10-3 and TRBJ2-7, with a weak D call TRBD1 (6 bases). This CDR3 comprises 13 residues. Germline V gene sequence: CDR1 ENHRY, CDR2 SYGVKD. V shed 0 bases and J shed 6 bases, with 9 bases lying between them. CDR3 amino acids: CAISESNRVEQYF. CDR3 DNA sequence: TGTGCCATCAGTGAGTCGAACAGGGTCGAGCAGTACTTC.

This sequence joins TRBV29-1 and TRBJ2-3; D is unclear. Germline V gene lookup returns CDR1 SQVTM and CDR2 ANQGSEA. Trimming stripped 5 bases from V and 0 bases from J, with 12 bases between. The CDR3 is made up of 14 amino acids. CDR3 in amino acids: CSVLQAASTDTQYF. DNA for the CDR3: TGCAGCGTTCTGCAGGCAGCTAGCACAGATACGCAGTATTTT.

Only a few counts were recorded for this clone. The rearrangement links TRBV7-9 to TRBJ1-4, with 7 bases fitting TRBD1. The germline CDR1 and CDR2 sequences are SEHNR and FQNEAQ (reference sequence). Trimming cost V 5 bases and J 6 bases; bases outside gene matches: 9. The CDR3 covers 15 residues. The CDR3: CASSRGTAVDEKLFF. The CDR3, as DNA: TGTGCCAGCAGCCGGGGGACAGCCGTCGATGAAAAACTGTTTTTT. Full variable domain (outside the CDR3, taken from reference TRBV7-9 and TRBJ1-4): DTGVSQNPRHKITKRGQNVTFRCDPISEHNRLYWYRQTLGQGPEFLTYFQNEAQLEKSRLLSDRFSAERPKGSFSTLEIQRTEQGDSAMYLCASSRGTAVDEKLFFGSGTQLSVL.

This clone has a handful of counts. The V and J genes are TRBV6-5 and TRBJ1-6, with TRBD1 as a possible D gene (5 bases). Germline V gene sequence: CDR1 MNHEY, CDR2 SVGAGI. The ends were cut back, 2 bases at V and 9 bases at J, with 5 bases in the middle. The CDR3 is 12 residues long. The CDR3 DNA sequence: TGTGCCAGCAGTTACAGGGGTTCACCCCTCCACTTT. Its translation: CASSYRGSPLHF.

This clone has a handful of counts. The V and J genes are TRBV7-2 and TRBJ2-7; D might be TRBD1 (5 bases). Germline V lookup: CDR1 SGHTA, CDR2 FQGNSA. V lost 5 bases and J 4 bases, leaving 12 bases between the germline ends. This CDR3 contains 13 residues. CDR3 region: CASSQGLVYEQYF. DNA for the CDR3: TGTGCCAGCAGCCAGGGCTTGGTGTACGAGCAGTACTTC. Looking up the rest from reference TRBV7-2 and TRBJ2-7 gives the full variable domain: GAGVSQSPSNKVTEKGKDVELRCDPISGHTALYWYRQSLGQGLEFLIYFQGNSAPDKSGLPSDRFSAERTGGSVSTLTIQRTQQEDSAVYLCASSQGLVYEQYFGPGTRLTVT.

The V call is TRBV15, the J call TRBJ1-2, with D possibly TRBD1 on 6 matching bases. Germline-derived CDR1 and CDR2 are LNHNV and YYDKDF (reference sequence). The ends were cut back, 3 bases at V and 8 bases at J, with 16 bases in the middle. This CDR3 has 14 amino acids. This chain's CDR3 is CATSREAQGDGYTF. The DNA for the CDR3 is TGTGCCACCAGCAGGGAGGCACAGGGTGACGGCTACACCTTC.

V usage is TRBV9 and J usage is TRBJ2-1, with 7 bases lining up with TRBD2. CDR1 SGDLS and CDR2 YYNGEE come from the germline V gene. With 3 bases clipped from V and 8 bases from J, the junction kept 2 bases outside the gene matches. The CDR3 totals 12 residues. The CDR3 loop reads CASSARGDEQFF. CDR3 DNA: TGTGCCAGCAGCGCCCGGGGGGATGAGCAGTTCTTC.

This chain connects TRBV5-1 to TRBJ2-6; unclear D gene. V was cut by 4 bases and J by 6 bases, with 14 bases left in between. The germline gives CDR1 SGHRS, CDR2 YFSETQ. The CDR3 has 15 residues. The CDR3: CASSAPGSLANVLTF. For the CDR3, the DNA is TGCGCCAGCAGCGCCCCAGGCTCCCTGGCCAACGTCCTGACTTTC.